Below, one T cell receptor beta chain is given with its context. The antigen remains undetermined. There are 16 residues in the CDR3. The trim removed 2 bases at V and 7 bases at J, leaving 7 bases unmatched. Per germline, CDR1 MNHEY and CDR2 SVGAGI. The data derive from a study of vaccination and CD4 T cells after COVID-19. Study observations and caveats: In median terms, SARS-CoV-2-reactive clonotypes went from roughly 22 to 38, a nonsignificant rise.

Described treatment: roughly 10-day PBMC culture with coronavirus spike peptide pools or control peptides (ViraFEST assay). Sequencing of the DNA from cultured CD4+ T cells was carried out with the Oncomine TCR Beta short-read assay. Investigators isolated genomic DNA from cultured CD4+ T cells. One entry per CDR3 protein results from TCRdb running MiXCR on the PCR reads. The table records about 20,000 distinct CDR3 sequences, over 55% of them present only once. Sample: CD4+ T cells from blood, cultured in vitro. This chain uses TRBV6-5 with TRBJ1-5; TRBD1 aligns across 11 bases. The origin of this receptor is a human donor who had recovered from COVID-19. The CDR3 coding sequence is TGTGCCAGCAGTTACAAAGGACAGGGGGCGGGACAGCCCCAGCATTTT. As protein: CASSYKGQGAGQPQHF.